This TCR beta chain was profiled in a study of T-cell reconstitution after alpha-beta-depleted transplantation in children. Preparation of the TCRbeta library used unique molecular identifiers. TCRdb reprocessed the PCR reads via MiXCR and lists one record per CDR3 protein. The sample has roughly 610,000 distinct CDR3 sequences, about 10% seen once. CDR3 size: 15 residues. Germline CDR1 and CDR2: MNHNS and SASEGT. The trim removed 4 bases at V and 5 bases at J, leaving 9 bases unmatched. This clonotype was seen many times. The source of this sequence is a human donor who donated a stem cell graft to a child with acute myeloid leukemia. The chain joins TRBV6-1 to TRBJ2-7; 9 nucleotides align to TRBD1. The starting material was PBMCs from the stem cell graft donor, obtained from the stem cell graft. CDR3 nucleotides: TGTGCCAGCAGTGCTGTCTCTGGACAGGGGCACGAGCAGTACTTC. This translates into CASSAVSGQGHEQYF.